The clone carrying this T cell receptor beta chain was picked up a small number of times. No antigen is known for it. This CDR3 has 17 residues. V gave up 3 bases and J gave up 2 bases; unmatched junction bases: 12. This sample stems from a study of T-cell reconstitution after alpha-beta-depleted transplantation in children. The study, taken as a whole, reports: Among T cells one year after transplant, newly produced cells accounted for most counts and diversity.

The TCRbeta library was prepared with unique molecular identifiers. TCRdb re-called the PCR reads through MiXCR, storing one row per CDR3 protein. The data show 250,000 to 400,000 distinct CDR3 sequences, approximately 23% seen once. The specimen comprised PBMCs, mostly from graft donor cells, sampled 180 days after TCRalphabeta/CD19-depleted stem cell transplant. The sequence derives from a male patient aged 5 to 17 who had a stem cell transplant for acute lymphoblastic leukemia, so the T cells may come from the graft donor. The chain links TRBV12-3 or TRBV12-4 to TRBJ1-2; 7 nucleotides line up with TRBD1. The CDR3 here is CASSLGPNRGVNYGYTF. DNA for the CDR3: TGTGCCAGCAGTTTGGGGCCCAACAGGGGAGTCAACTATGGCTACACCTTC.